This T cell receptor beta chain appears in the sequencing data of a study of shared clonotypes between healthy human individuals. CDR3 length equals 16 residues. V lost 4 bases and J lost 2; bases outside the gene matches: 8. Germline V gene sequence: CDR1 MGHRA, CDR2 YSYEKL. The repertoire was sequenced with immunoSEQ multiplex PCR; TCRdb's copy has only in-frame clones and lacks some. The sample gives fewer than 1.4 million clones, more than 75% of which show up once; roughly 0.62% is in the top ten. The chain employs TRBV4-1 and TRBJ2-3, with 8 bases fitting TRBD1. Sequenced material: memory CD4+ T cells from PBMCs. Sample subset: CD45RA-negative fraction. The source is a man between 18 and 29 years old in good health. Some clones in this sample may be carry-over from other donors' samples. The CDR3 DNA reads as TGCGCCAGCAGCCTCACTGGCAGGGGGCACACAGATACGCAGTATTTT. It specifies CASSLTGRGHTDTQYF.